The present T cell receptor (beta chain) was sequenced within a study of identical twins. Looked up from germline, CDR1 is MNHNS and CDR2 is SASEGT. Trimming cost V 7 bases and J 4 bases; bases outside gene matches: 7. The CDR3 runs 15 residues. In TCRdb, the 5' RACE reads were re-called with MiXCR into one record per CDR3 protein. The table records roughly 630,000 distinct CDR3 sequences, roughly 7.2% of them present only once. This clonotype has more than one count but fewer than ten. Separately, the same data were catalogued under a study of yellow fever vaccine responses in identical twins.

The TCR sequence derives from a woman aged 18-30 years in good health. The sample was PBMCs. The chain carries TRBV6-1 and TRBJ2-3; TRBD1 matches at 11 bases. The CDR3 DNA follows: TGTGCCAGCACCAAGAGGACAGGGGGCGCAGATACGCAGTATTTT. Encoded protein: CASTKRTGGADTQYF.